The present entry profiles one T cell receptor beta chain with its context. Sequenced by immunoSEQ multiplex PCR; TCRdb stores in-frame clones only, minus some. The sample lists about 73,000 clones, 92% occurring once. These data originate in a study of T cell changes during pregnancy in multiple sclerosis. Sequencing used peripheral blood, obtained in the third trimester of pregnancy. The receptor comes from a female donor in good health, enrolled as a control in a pregnancy study.

This chain's CDR3 is CASSGRGGEQYF. The CDR3, as DNA: TGTGCCAGCAGTGGGAGGGGGGGGGAGCAGTACTTC. This chain links TRBV2 with TRBJ2-7; TRBD2 might be the D (7 bases). Trimming took off 4 bases at V and 7 bases at J, with 11 bases between the two ends. There are 12 residues in the CDR3. Per germline, CDR1 SNHLY and CDR2 FYNNEI.